This section outlines one T cell receptor beta chain sequence together with its context. What it binds is not known. The sample is drawn from a study of long-term antiretroviral therapy in people with HIV. Findings and caveats of the study: Against controls, HIV repertoires showed narrower ranges of CDR3 length. Gathering of blood took place between the mid-2000s and the late 2010s, possibly under older ART regimens. Clonotypes expanded prior to ART showed repertoire dominance at all sampled time points.

At survey level, the immunoSEQ assay was run in its v3.0 version. Repertoires were generated with immunoSEQ multiplex PCR, while TCRdb's copy carries only in-frame clones and drops some. The sample carries 30,000 to 40,000 clones, approximately 79% recorded once. Without exception, participants with HIV were treated in the United States. The sample in question was unsorted PBMCs, obtained 1.5 years after starting antiretroviral therapy. This receptor was identified in a man aged 18 to 30 with HIV.

The CDR3 loop reads CASSGLDEQFF. The CDR3 nucleotides are TGTGCCAGCAGCGGGCTTGATGAGCAGTTCTTC. The gene calls are TRBV5-4 and TRBJ2-1; unclear D gene. Trimming left V 4 bases short and J 8 bases short, with 7 bases between. Germline lookup yields CDR1 SGHNT and CDR2 YYREEE (reference sequence). The CDR3 extends over 11 amino acids. Full variable domain (remainder filled in from reference TRBV5-4 and TRBJ2-1): ETGVTQSPTHLIKTRGQQVTLRCSSQSGHNTVSWYQQALGQGPQFIFQYYREEENGRGNFPPRFSGLQFPNYSSELNVNALELDDSALYLCASSGLDEQFFGPGTRLTVL.